The 2 T cell receptor beta chains below all came from one sample that was sequenced in a study of blood T cell repertoires in COVID-19. This table comes from immunoSEQ multiplex PCR, and its TCRdb copy is limited to in-frame clones, with some not included. This table holds some 150,000 clones, about 80% found once. The sequencing input was peripheral blood. These receptors were obtained from an older woman with acute or convalescent COVID-19.

The chain joins TRBV5-5 to TRBJ1-5, with TRBD1 identical over 11 bases. Per the germline V gene, CDR1 is SGHKS and CDR2 is YYEKEE (reference sequence). Trimming removed 4 bases from V and 6 bases from J; junction bases left unmatched: 3. The CDR3 has 14 amino acids. The CDR3: CASSPDRGPQPQHF. For the CDR3, the DNA is TGTGCCAGCAGCCCGGACAGGGGGCCTCAGCCCCAGCATTTT.

The chain joins TRBV27 to TRBJ2-1; 8 bases match TRBD2. The CDR3 extends over 16 amino acids. J was trimmed by 1 base and V by 5 bases; bases with no gene match: 7. Germline CDR1 and CDR2: MNHEY and SMNVEV (reference sequence). In DNA form, the CDR3 reads TGTGCCAGCAGTGGGAACGGGAGGGTGTCCTACAATGAGCAGTTCTTC. It encodes CASSGNGRVSYNEQFF.